Presented here are 27 T cell receptor beta chains from one specimen sequenced in a study of blood T cells in healthy people across ages. Then a second PCR, running roughly 7 to 11 cycles, was carried out with a sample-barcoded 5' primer and a J-beta primer mix. TCRdb re-called the 5' RACE reads with MiXCR, one entry per CDR3 protein. The top ten hold 41% of the sample, which has over 700,000 distinct CDR3 sequences, less than 70% seen once. The specimen sequenced was blood. The receptors were gathered from an elderly man in good health.

J is TRBJ2-5 and V is TRBV20-1, with D possibly being TRBD1 (6 bases). V was cut by 7 bases and J by 5 bases, with 17 bases left in between. Germline V gene data show CDR1 as DFQATT and CDR2 as SNEGSKA (reference sequence). This CDR3 comprises 13 residues. This chain's CDR3 is CSVLQGKGETQYF. CDR3 coding DNA: TGCAGTGTTCTACAGGGAAAGGGGGAGACCCAGTACTTC.

This clonotype has at least ten counts. The CDR3 loop reads CASSLWKVSNEQFF. The CDR3 DNA is TGTGCCAGCAGCTTATGGAAGGTATCCAATGAGCAGTTCTTC. This chain uses TRBV11-2 with TRBJ2-1; D unclear. V was pared by 2 bases and J by 6 bases, with 11 bases between. The CDR3 spans 14 residues. Germline CDR1 reads SGHAT; CDR2 reads FQNNGV.

The chain has TRBV6-1 and TRBJ2-3; 9 nucleotides match TRBD2. V was pared by 0 bases and J by 14 bases, with 12 bases of the junction left unmatched. The CDR3 length is 15 residues. CDR1 MNHNS and CDR2 SASEGT come from the germline V gene. The CDR3 nucleotides read TGTGCCAGCAGTGAAGCGGGGACTAGCCTCAGAGACGCGTATTTT. As protein: CASSEAGTSLRDAYF.

V and J are TRBV18 and TRBJ2-1, with 14 bases that match TRBD2. This CDR3 spans 18 amino acids. Looked up from germline, CDR1 is KGHSH and CDR2 is LQKENI. Trimming at V came to 2 bases and at J to 5 bases, leaving 8 bases not matched to a gene. The CDR3 nucleotides are TGTGCCAGCTCACCAATCGGACTAGCGGGAGGATTCAACAATGAGCAGTTCTTC. Translation: CASSPIGLAGGFNNEQFF.

The chain joins TRBV4-2 to TRBJ2-7; D not certain. The CDR3 has 15 amino acids. Trimming cost V 2 bases and J 2 bases, with 13 bases left between them. CDR1 LGHNA and CDR2 YNFKEQ come from the germline V gene. The CDR3 coding sequence is TGTGCCAGCAGCCAAAATCATGACGGACCCTACGAGCAGTACTTC. It specifies CASSQNHDGPYEQYF.

The rearrangement links TRBV20-1 to TRBJ2-5, with D tentatively TRBD1 (6 bases). CDR3 length equals 16 residues. Trimming shortened V by 3 bases and J by 1 base, and 18 bases separated the two germline ends. Germline V gene data show CDR1 as DFQATT and CDR2 as SNEGSKA (reference sequence). The CDR3 DNA sequence: TGCAGTGCTAGCGTCACGTCACAGGGTATCCAAGAGACCCAGTACTTC. Protein sequence: CSASVTSQGIQETQYF.

J is TRBJ2-7 and V is TRBV20-1; TRBD1 matches at 10 bases. The trim removed 5 bases at V and 3 bases at J, leaving 4 bases unmatched. CDR3 length equals 13 residues. Germline V gene data show CDR1 as DFQATT and CDR2 as SNEGSKA (reference sequence). The chain's CDR3 is CSAPGTGVYEQYF. The CDR3 DNA follows: TGCAGTGCTCCCGGGACAGGGGTCTACGAGCAGTACTTC.

The chain combines TRBV4-2 with TRBJ2-7; D gene ambiguous. Trimming stripped 3 bases from V and 5 bases from J, with 20 bases between. Germline CDR1 LGHNA, CDR2 YNFKEQ. This CDR3 contains 16 residues. The CDR3 DNA reads TGTGCCAGCAGCCAGGCGGTAGGCGTGGAACACGACGAGCAGTACTTC. This sequence encodes CASSQAVGVEHDEQYF.

This rearrangement joins TRBV11-3 to TRBJ2-2, with unresolved D. Germline V gene sequence: CDR1 SGHNT, CDR2 YENEEA. V was cut by 2 bases and J by 6 bases, with 10 bases left in between. The CDR3 has 14 residues. The CDR3 DNA is TGTGCCAGCAGCTTACCGGAGAATCCCGGGGAGCTGTTTTTT. Its protein product is CASSLPENPGELFF. The variable domain in full, completed from reference TRBV11-3 and TRBJ2-2, reads EAGVVQSPRYKIIEKKQPVAFWCNPISGHNTLYWYLQNLGQGPELLIRYENEEAVDDSQLPKDRFSAERLKGVDSTLKIQPAELGDSAVYLCASSLPENPGELFFGEGSRLTVL.

This clonotype turned up a few times. The chain has TRBV5-1 and TRBJ2-5, with D possibly matching TRBD1 (6 bases). The DNA end favors TRBJ2-4, so the J call may be wrong. Germline CDR1 and CDR2: SGHRS and YFSETQ. The CDR3 runs to 14 residues. CDR3 residues: CASSLVGAENIQYF. The CDR3 nucleotides read TGCGCCAGCAGCTTGGTGGGGGCGGAAAACATTCAGTACTTC.

This clonotype has more than one count but fewer than ten. The chain links TRBV5-1 to TRBJ2-7; 7 positions match TRBD1. CDR1 is SGHRS, CDR2 YFSETQ, per germline. CDR3 length: 15 residues. V was pared by 0 bases and J by 6 bases, with 9 bases of the junction left unmatched. CDR3 DNA sequence: TGCGCCAGCAGCTTGGGGTCAGGGGGATCCGGCGAGCAGTACTTC. Amino acid sequence: CASSLGSGGSGEQYF.

Here the CDR3 DNA reads TGTGCCAGCAGCGAAGGCGGACTAGCGGGCTCGTGGGGGGCGTATTTT. Residues: CASSEGGLAGSWGAYF. The rearrangement uses TRBV9 and TRBJ2-3, with TRBD2 identical over 11 bases. The germline V gene encodes CDR1 SGDLS and CDR2 YYNGEE. The CDR3 has 16 residues. With 3 bases clipped from V and 14 bases from J, the junction kept 17 bases outside the gene matches.

This chain's CDR3 is CASSLYASSSYEQYF. CDR3 nucleotide sequence: TGCGCCAGCAGCTTGTACGCTAGCAGCTCCTACGAGCAGTACTTC. This sequence joins TRBV5-1 and TRBJ2-7, with D possibly matching TRBD2 (5 bases). With 1 base removed from V and 0 bases from J, the gap between germline ends came to 11 bases. This CDR3 has 15 amino acids. Germline V CDR1 and CDR2: SGHRS, YFSETQ.

As DNA, the CDR3 is TGCAGTGCTAGAGATCTACTAGCGGGAGCCGGGGAGCTGTTTTTT. Amino acids: CSARDLLAGAGELFF. The rearrangement links TRBV20-1 to TRBJ2-2; 11 bases agree with TRBD2. The V gene end was trimmed by 0 bases and the J gene end by 6 bases; junction bases not matched to a gene: 3. Germline V gene data show CDR1 as DFQATT and CDR2 as SNEGSKA (reference sequence). The CDR3 contains 15 residues.

This clonotype has a handful of counts. The V call is TRBV27, the J call TRBJ2-7; weak D call: TRBD1 (5 bases). Trimming cost V 1 base and J 5 bases, with 15 bases left between them. Germline CDR1 MNHEY, CDR2 SMNVEV (reference sequence). The CDR3 contains 15 residues. This CDR3 reads CASSLLGARNNEQYF. Here the CDR3 DNA reads TGTGCCAGCAGTTTATTAGGGGCTAGGAATAACGAGCAGTACTTC.

The rearrangement uses TRBV24-1 and TRBJ2-5; perhaps TRBD2 as D (5 bases). Trimming stripped 2 bases from V and 11 bases from J, with 29 bases between. The CDR3 has 18 residues. Looked up from germline, CDR1 is KGHDR and CDR2 is SFDVKD. CDR3 sequence: CATSDSSSSRSVYDEQYF. As DNA, the CDR3 is TGTGCCACCAGTGATTCCTCTTCTAGCAGGAGTGTCTACGATGAGCAGTACTTC.

Only a few counts were recorded for this clonotype. J is TRBJ1-5 and V is TRBV20-1; weak D call: TRBD1 (5 bases). V shed 1 base and J shed 0 bases, with 13 bases lying between them. CDR1 is DFQATT and CDR2 is SNEGSKA in the germline V gene (reference sequence). This CDR3 is 16 amino acids long. CDR3 loop: CSARGWDGDSNQPQHF. Written as DNA, the CDR3 is TGCAGTGCTAGAGGTTGGGACGGAGATAGCAATCAGCCCCAGCATTTT.

This clonotype was picked up one time. One junction end disagrees with the germline gene, perhaps due to a read error. The chain uses TRBV9 and TRBJ2-3; D remains ambiguous. The CDR3 runs 15 residues. CDR1 and CDR2 (germline): SGDLS, YYNGEE. The CDR3 spells CASAKSPTSTDAQYF. In DNA, the CDR3 is TGTGCCAGCGCTAAAAGTCCTACATCCACAGATGCGCAGTATTTT.

The chain couples TRBV5-1 to TRBJ1-3, with D maybe TRBD1 (5 bases). V was pared by 2 bases and J by 2 bases, with 14 bases between. The CDR3 runs 16 residues. CDR1 and CDR2 from the germline V gene are SGHRS and YFSETQ. The CDR3 DNA is TGCGCCAGCAGCTTAGGGACGGCTGCTCCTGGAAACACCATATATTTT. Translating gives CASSLGTAAPGNTIYF.

The chain employs TRBV6-5 and TRBJ1-5; no reliable D call. Looked up from germline, CDR1 is MNHEY and CDR2 is SVGAGI. This CDR3 is built from 14 residues. The CDR3 protein is CATRSGDSNQPQHF. In DNA form, the CDR3 reads TGTGCTACACGGAGCGGGGATAGCAATCAGCCCCAGCATTTT.

This clonotype came up a few times. The CDR3 DNA follows: TGCAGCGTTGGCGGGGGGACTAATGAAAAACTGTTTTTT. Translation: CSVGGGTNEKLFF. V is TRBV29-1 and J is TRBJ1-4; D might be TRBD1 (5 bases). Trimming took off 4 bases at V and 2 bases at J, with 8 bases between the two ends. CDR1 is SQVTM and CDR2 is ANQGSEA in the germline V gene. The CDR3 has 13 amino acids.

This clonotype was counted only a few times. This chain connects TRBV10-3 to TRBJ2-2; D is undetermined. CDR1 ENHRY and CDR2 SYGVKD come from the germline V gene. Trimming cost V 10 bases and J 1 base, with 4 bases left between them. The CDR3 consists of 11 residues. The CDR3 sequence: CATLNTGELFF. CDR3 DNA: TGTGCCACATTGAACACCGGGGAGCTGTTTTTT.

The chain combines TRBV6-1 with TRBJ2-1; 9 bases match TRBD2. V gave up 8 bases and J gave up 7 bases; unmatched junction bases: 9. Per germline, CDR1 MNHNS and CDR2 SASEGT. The CDR3 contains 14 residues. CDR3 loop: CASGLAGPWNEQFF. In DNA form, the CDR3 reads TGTGCCAGCGGTCTAGCGGGGCCTTGGAATGAGCAGTTCTTC.

The rearrangement joins TRBV2 to TRBJ2-5; TRBD2 matches 15 bases. Germline values: CDR1 SNHLY, CDR2 FYNNEI. V lost 8 bases and J lost 5; bases outside the gene matches: 9. The CDR3 sequence is 16 residues long. The CDR3 reads CASGRGLAGGQETQYF. The CDR3 bases are TGTGCCAGCGGACGCGGACTAGCGGGAGGGCAGGAGACCCAGTACTTC.

This clonotype was found a few times. J is TRBJ2-1 and V is TRBV3-1, with D possibly being TRBD2 (6 bases). The germline CDR1 and CDR2 sequences are LGHDT and YNNKEL (reference sequence). Trimming left V 8 bases short and J 5 bases short, with 16 bases between. This CDR3 comprises 14 residues. The CDR3 DNA follows: TGTGCCAGCCGTTTTGCGGGAACGAACAATGAGCAGTTCTTC. It is translated as CASRFAGTNNEQFF.

The V gene is TRBV15, the J gene TRBJ1-1; D gene uncertain. Trimming stripped 0 bases from V and 6 bases from J, with 17 bases between. Germline loops: CDR1 LNHNV, CDR2 YYDKDF (reference sequence). The CDR3 spans 16 residues. The CDR3 loop reads CATSRDQAGGRAEAFF. The CDR3 coding sequence is TGTGCCACCAGCAGAGATCAGGCAGGCGGTAGGGCTGAAGCTTTCTTT.

This clonotype showed up just a few times. The chain couples TRBV2 to TRBJ2-1; TRBD2 matches 11 bases. CDR3 size: 15 residues. CDR1 and CDR2 from the germline V gene are SNHLY and FYNNEI. Losses at the gene ends were 4 bases for V and 5 bases for J; bases not matched to a gene: 4. The CDR3 nucleotides read TGTGCCAGCAGTGTGGTAGCGGGAGGGAACAATGAGCAGTTCTTC. It specifies CASSVVAGGNNEQFF.